This TCR beta chain is drawn from a study of T cell changes during pregnancy in multiple sclerosis. Clones were sequenced by immunoSEQ multiplex PCR, and TCRdb holds only the in-frame ones, with some missing. This sample has tens of thousands of clones; approximately 92% occur once, and the top ten carry approximately 1.3%. The CDR3 extends over 17 amino acids. The germline V gene encodes CDR1 SQVTM and CDR2 ANQGSEA. V shed 4 bases and J 0 bases; nucleotides not matched to a gene: 12. The receptor was derived from a female donor with multiple sclerosis, enrolled in a pregnancy study. The sample taken for sequencing was peripheral blood. The chain combines TRBV29-1 with TRBJ1-3; 7 nucleotides align to TRBD1. DNA of the CDR3: TGCAGCGTTGCCCCCTGGGACAGCACGAGCTCTGGAAACACCATATATTTT. Translating it yields CSVAPWDSTSSGNTIYF.